The 12 T cell receptor beta chains presented below share a single source sample, sequenced in a study of blood T cells in healthy people across ages. The second PCR ran 7 to 11 cycles with a sample-barcoded 5' primer and J-beta primers. MiXCR, applied by TCRdb to the 5' RACE reads, yields one record per CDR3 protein. The table records approximately 1,100,000 distinct CDR3 sequences, 45% of them present only once. The source material was blood. The receptors were sampled from an older woman in good health.

This sequence joins TRBV20-1 and TRBJ2-6, with 10 bases matching TRBD1. The CDR3 is 17 residues long. Trimming removed 3 bases from V and 4 bases from J; junction bases left unmatched: 9. Looked up from germline, CDR1 is DFQATT and CDR2 is SNEGSKA (reference sequence). The CDR3: CSARADRGPSGANVLTF. CDR3 DNA sequence: TGCAGTGCTAGGGCCGACAGGGGGCCGTCGGGGGCCAACGTCCTGACTTTC.

This clonotype was recorded only once. The rearrangement links TRBV15 to TRBJ2-5, with 7 nucleotides matching TRBD2. V shed 4 bases, J shed 11 bases, and the junction held 16 bases outside the gene matches. Germline CDR1 and CDR2: LNHNV and YYDKDF (reference sequence). CDR3 length: 15 residues. The DNA for the CDR3 is TGTGCCACCAGCACGCAGCGGACTAGTCGATATGAGCAGTACTTC. As protein: CATSTQRTSRYEQYF. The full variable domain, in which reference TRBV15 and TRBJ2-5 provide the parts outside the CDR3, is DAMVIQNPRYQVTQFGKPVTLSCSQTLNHNVMYWYQQKSSQAPKLLFHYYDKDFNNEADTPDNFQSRRPNTSFCFLDIRSPGLGDTAMYLCATSTQRTSRYEQYFGPGTRLLVL.

This clonotype turned up a few times. V gene TRBV11-1 combines with J gene TRBJ2-1; 13 nucleotides match TRBD2. The trim removed 1 base at V and 12 bases at J, leaving 9 bases unmatched. There are 16 residues in the CDR3. CDR1 SGHAT and CDR2 FQDESV come from the germline V gene (reference sequence). CDR3: CASSLGGLAGDWVQFF. The CDR3 region has the DNA TGTGCCAGCAGCTTAGGAGGACTAGCGGGAGATTGGGTGCAGTTCTTC.

The chain couples TRBV18 to TRBJ1-2; 10 nucleotides agree with TRBD1. Germline assignment: CDR1 KGHSH and CDR2 LQKENI. Losses at the gene ends were 4 bases for V and 4 bases for J; bases not matched to a gene: 6. The CDR3 has 15 amino acids. The CDR3 nucleotides are TGTGCCAGCTCACGTTACGGGACAGGGGTCTATGGCTACACCTTC. Its protein is CASSRYGTGVYGYTF. Variable domain in full (rest from reference TRBV18 and TRBJ1-2): NAGVMQNPRHLVRRRGQEARLRCSPMKGHSHVYWYRQLPEEGLKFMVYLQKENIIDESGMPKERFSAEFPKEGPSILRIQQVVRGDSAAYFCASSRYGTGVYGYTFGSGTRLTVV.

This sequence joins TRBV12-5 and TRBJ2-7, with TRBD1 matching 9 bases. V was pared by 6 bases and J by 2 bases, with 8 bases of the junction left unmatched. The CDR3 consists of 15 residues. Germline loops: CDR1 LGHNT, CDR2 FRNRAP. Here the CDR3 DNA reads TGTGCTAGTGGAGGGGGACAGGGAGCCCCCTACGAGCAGTACTTC. This codes for CASGGGQGAPYEQYF. The entire variable domain, with the rest obtained from reference TRBV12-5 and TRBJ2-7, is as follows: DARVTQTPRHKVTEMGQEVTMRCQPILGHNTVFWYRQTMMQGLELLAYFRNRAPLDDSGMPKDRFSAEMPDATLATLKIQPSEPRDSAVYFCASGGGQGAPYEQYFGPGTRLTVT.

A note on this clonotype: Sequence at one end of the junction differs from germline and may be a read error. The gene calls are TRBV12-3 or TRBV12-4 and TRBJ2-5, with 9 bases identical to TRBD2. The CDR3 contains 13 residues. The CDR3 here is CASSLGTSYIQYF. The CDR3 nucleotides read TGTGCTAGCAGTCTCGGGACTAGCTATATTCAGTACTTC.

The genes are TRBV20-1 and TRBJ2-3; 13 bases are shared with TRBD2. V lost 1 base and J lost 4; bases outside the gene matches: 14. CDR3 size: 19 residues. Germline CDR1 and CDR2: DFQATT and SNEGSKA (reference sequence). CDR3 sequence: CSARAPPGRTSGSSDTQYF. The CDR3 bases are TGCAGTGCTAGAGCCCCGCCCGGTAGGACTAGCGGGAGTTCAGATACGCAGTATTTT.

The chain has TRBV3-1 and TRBJ1-4; D is uncertain. The germline gives CDR1 LGHDT, CDR2 YNNKEL (reference sequence). V lost 2 bases and J lost 8, with 12 bases in between. CDR3 length: 14 amino acids. Here the CDR3 DNA reads TGTGCCAGCAGCCAATTGACGGCGGGAGAAAAACTGTTTTTT. Protein product: CASSQLTAGEKLFF.

The CDR3 region has the DNA TGTGCCAGCAGCGTAGATGGCGGGGGGGGCTACAATGAGCAGTACTTC. Amino acids: CASSVDGGGGYNEQYF. The chain recombines TRBV9 with TRBJ2-1; 9 bases map to TRBD2. The J call may be incorrect, as the DNA end agrees better with TRBJ2-7. CDR1 and CDR2 from the germline V gene are SGDLS and YYNGEE. The CDR3 length is 16 residues.

The chain combines TRBV7-9 with TRBJ2-7; D is uncertain. Germline CDR1 is SEHNR and CDR2 is FQNEAQ (reference sequence). This CDR3 has 15 amino acids. Trimming pared 11 bases from V and 0 bases from J, leaving 20 bases between. The CDR3 loop is CASLPGDPLSYEQYF. The CDR3 DNA reads as TGTGCCTCACTGCCCGGCGACCCGCTCTCCTACGAGCAGTACTTC.

The rearrangement links TRBV28 to TRBJ2-3, with D maybe TRBD2 (6 bases). CDR3 length: 13 amino acids. V was trimmed by 2 bases and J by 4 bases, leaving 7 bases between them. Germline values: CDR1 MDHEN, CDR2 SYDVKM. For the CDR3, the DNA is TGTGCCAGCAGTTTACTAGCGCCAGATACGCAGTATTTT. Its translation is CASSLLAPDTQYF.

The gene calls are TRBV6-5 and TRBJ2-3; 11 bases match TRBD2. Germline CDR1 reads MNHEY; CDR2 reads SVGAGI. With 4 bases clipped from V and 1 base from J, the junction kept 4 bases outside the gene matches. CDR3 length: 16 residues. The CDR3 reads CASSFIAGGGTDTQYF. In DNA form, the CDR3 reads TGTGCCAGCAGTTTCATAGCGGGGGGGGGCACAGATACGCAGTATTTT.